Listed below are T cell receptor beta chains from one sample, sequenced in a study of cytomegalovirus exposure and HLA in healthy donors. TCRdb's copy holds only in-frame clones and misses some; the assay was immunoSEQ multiplex PCR. This table has 150,000 to 200,000 clones, 80% to 90% appearing once. Input material: PBMCs. These TCRs come from a young woman in good health and CMV-seronegative. The conserved cysteine and the conserved F or W are not part of the CDR3 here. Expanded clones get a size class; other rows say once, few or many, or leave the size out.

TRBJ1-4 | NA | TRBV15 | ATSRDKSAAGGPKLF
TRBJ2-4 | NA | TRBV7-9 | ASSSSGGGSKNIQY
TRBJ1-2 | NA | TRBV6-1 | ASSEAGGSYGYT
TRBJ2-7 | NA | TRBV6-5 | ASRDRAYEQY
TRBJ2-7 | NA | TRBV27 | ASSLRQAGSYEQY
TRBJ1-1 | once | TRBV19 | ASSTQGGTEAF
TRBJ1-2 | NA | TRBV6-5 | ASSYRAGTNYGYT
TRBJ1-1 | NA | TRBV7-6 | ASSLAEGTEAF
TRBJ2-3 | NA | TRBV11-1 | ASSPRQGPGDTQY
TRBJ1-2 | NA | TRBV7-2 | ASSSRHRGAKYGYT
TRBJ2-1 | once | TRBV5-1 | ASRPTGYNEQF
TRBJ2-5 | NA | TRBV5-1 | ASSASGLGETQY
TRBJ2-2 | NA | TRBV27 | ASRGLAGGIGELF
TRBJ2-7 | NA | TRBV7-8 | ASSFAASSHEQY
TRBJ2-6 | NA | TRBV7-8 | ASSLVASFGRSGANVLT
TRBJ2-3 | NA | TRBV7-2 | ASSSRGRVDTQY
TRBJ2-7 | NA | TRBV28 | ASSFRGRSYEQY
TRBJ2-1 | once | TRBV27 | ASSLPGQRVNEQF
TRBJ1-6 | few | TRBV2 | ASSPGQRNSPLH
TRBJ1-1 | NA | TRBV6-5 | ASSYLTGNTEAF
TRBJ1-6 | NA | TRBV4-2 | ASSQVGENSPLH
TRBJ1-2 | once | TRBV9 | ASSVLGPHGYT
TRBJ2-5 | NA | TRBV9 | ASSVAGRGAVGETQY
TRBJ2-3 | NA | TRBV4-2 | ASSQAPGSGTDTQY
TRBJ2-7 | NA | TRBV5-1 | ASSLAVRTGSTYEQY
TRBJ1-2 | NA | TRBV4-2 | ASSRTGEYYGYT
TRBJ2-5 | NA | TRBV7-2 | ASSPGLAGSRD
TRBJ2-1 | NA | TRBV5-1 | ASAIAGSSYNEQF
TRBJ1-5 | NA | TRBV6-6 | ASYDRYGNQPQH
TRBJ1-3 | NA | TRBV7-2 | ASSRPAGTGNTIY
TRBJ1-6 | few | TRBV12-5 | ASGSRTVSNSPLH
TRBJ1-6 | many | TRBV6-1 | ASSLGQGDSPLH
TRBJ2-1 | NA | TRBV9 | ASSGGSGLDNEQF
TRBJ2-3 | NA | TRBV11-1 | ASSHRGLYTDTQY
TRBJ1-3 | NA | TRBV5-1 | ASSLGLGNTIY
TRBJ2-7 | few | TRBV5-6 | ASSLVGQGGEQY
TRBJ1-5 | few | TRBV28 | ASSRGRTSNQPQH
TRBJ2-5 | NA | TRBV19 | ASSSVHFQETQY
TRBJ2-2 | NA | TRBV9 | ASSVDRYTGELF
TRBJ1-1 | once | TRBV10-3 | AIGTGKGLNTEAF
TRBJ2-7 | NA | TRBV29-1 | SVGSGAGYEQY
TRBJ2-7 | NA | TRBV9 | ASSVNREVSEQY
TRBJ2-3 | few | TRBV6-5 | ASSFSDTQY
TRBJ1-5 | NA | TRBV13 | ASSLGTGTDQPQH
TRBJ1-3 | NA | TRBV7-2 | ASSLEPDRPGNTIY
TRBJ2-7 | NA | TRBV6-1 | ASSRGLRWEQY
TRBJ2-5 | NA | TRBV5-4 | ASSDRLAPRGETQY
TRBJ1-1 | NA | TRBV2 | ASLLQVRGAEAF
TRBJ2-3 | once | TRBV5-4 | ASSAPRGSTDTQY
TRBJ2-7 | NA | TRBV29-1 | SVALTAESSYEQY